One T cell receptor beta chain is described in this entry. What it recognizes is unknown. These data belong to a study of post-analysis software for immune sequencing data. Whole-study findings and limits: F-measure co-clustering was strong for batch-matched samples. Significantly decreased normalized Chao1 diversity was recorded for multiple sclerosis patients relative to controls. A handful of TRBV segments, including TRBV5-6, TRBV5-1 and TRBV20-1, were more frequent in patients than controls.

Presence of unique molecular identifiers characterized the TCR beta cDNA libraries. From the PCR reads, TCRdb called clonotypes with MiXCR, one entry per CDR3 protein. This table holds fewer than 850,000 distinct CDR3 sequences, just over 45% found once. Per germline, CDR1 SGHTA and CDR2 FQGNSA. The CDR3 runs 17 residues. J is TRBJ2-7 and V is TRBV7-2, with 8 bases that match TRBD2. The J call may be in error: the DNA end matches TRBJ2-5 better. The sequence derives from a girl between 10 and 17 years old with multiple sclerosis. Sequencing was carried out using blood. CDR3 sequence: CASSLVAILAEEETQYF. In nucleotides, the CDR3 is TGTGCCAGCAGCTTAGTAGCAATACTAGCGGAGGAAGAGACCCAGTACTTC.